This T cell receptor beta chain was observed in a study of blood T cell repertoires in COVID-19 (dated by TCRdb to 2018 to 2021). Study-level background: Recovered participants in ImmuneRACE Cohort 3 were defined as having two consecutive negative NP/OP PCR tests, clearance from a healthcare professional, or resolution of symptoms. Samples from collaborators originated in the United States, Italy and Spain and spanned both the acute and convalescent phases of COVID-19. The prospective study material was composed of cDNA or gDNA derived from T cells, B-cell-depleted T cells, or PBMCs. Deeply sampled blood TCRbeta repertoires from subjects exposed to, actively infected with, or recovered from COVID-19 were included in the dataset. The repertoires were released in a freely available public database intended as a resource for research on the immune response to SARS-CoV-2. Samples came from the ongoing ImmuneRACE study (first 160 participants) plus 1,254 subjects from 6 global collaborators. Nearly every sample came with metadata listing a de-identified subject ID, COVID-19 status, age in years and sex. HLA class I and class II types, where available, came from metadata supplied by the sample provider rather than from assay-based typing.

TCRbeta CDR3 regions were amplified from genomic DNA by means of the immunoSEQ Assay, a bias-controlled multiplex PCR. The authors' pipeline ran thus. The number of nucleated cells in each sample was estimated from the amplification of reference gene primers within the assay. To quantify the absolute abundance of each unique TCRbeta CDR3 rearrangement, sequence reads were collapsed and filtered. For each sample, productive Simpson clonality was calculated as the square root of Simpson's diversity index across productive rearrangements. TCRdb holds this immuneACCESS table with in-frame rearrangements only. Some clones are missing; in checked studies, unresolved V genes explain under half, and the rest has no known cause. The DNA gave D and trimming, while V, J and clone size come from that table. The sample records roughly 340,000 clones, over 75% of which are singletons. The biggest ten clones account for about 2.1% of the sample.

Study-wide conclusions, independent of this receptor: How much clinical and demographic metadata was included differed by source and by participant, and the metadata was provided uncurated.

Participants in the prospective study were enrolled through a virtual design, were aged roughly 18 to 95 years, and lived in about two dozen United States geographic areas. In the prospective study, participants were assigned to cohorts based on the clinical history participants reported in a screening survey and a study questionnaire. Each participant in the prospective study had whole blood, serum and a nasopharyngeal or oropharyngeal swab collected by mobile phlebotomists. Prospective study participants could optionally give additional blood draws and questionnaires over a roughly 2-month period. Blood samples from the prospective study were shipped frozen or at room temperature prior to DNA extraction. As regards this clone: The antigen this receptor binds is unknown. No much larger clone exists at a distance of one base, and base qualities are not known.

The junction shows trimming of 3 bases on V and 3 bases on J, and the gene matches do not reach 6 bases of it. From the cysteine through the phenylalanine, the CDR3 covers 15 amino acids. Only CDR3 DNA remains: 45 bases, in frame from the first base. Sequences LGHNA (CDR1) and YNFKEQ (CDR2) are obtained from the germline V gene. The material sequenced was PBMCs or T cells enriched from blood (not recorded which). The sequence joins TRBV4-2 to TRBJ2-5; TRBD2 fits 8 bases in the junction. The clonotype originates from a man aged 35-49 years in a cohort exposed to, infected with or recovered from COVID-19 (not recorded which). In nucleotides, the sequence is TGTGCCAGCAGCCATAGTACTAGCGGTAAAGAGACCCAGTACTTC. Its translation is CASSHSTSGKETQYF.